These 27 T cell receptor beta chains share one sample of origin, sequenced in a study of vaccination and CD4 T cells after COVID-19. Treatment described: roughly 11-day PBMC culture with coronavirus spike peptide pools or control peptides (ViraFEST assay). These TCRs are of unknown antigen specificity. With the Oncomine TCR Beta short-read assay, DNA from cultured CD4+ T cells was sequenced. Using its own MiXCR run on the PCR reads, TCRdb lists one record per CDR3 protein. Here the sample spans some 13,000 distinct CDR3 sequences, about 46% being singletons. The specimen sequenced was CD4+ T cells from blood, cultured in vitro. The receptors come from a human donor who had recovered from COVID-19.

This clonotype was picked up one time. The CDR3 DNA follows: TGTGCCAGCAGTTTAGTAGCACCGGGACAGCCCCAGCATTTT. This sequence encodes CASSLVAPGQPQHF. The chain is built from TRBV12-3 or TRBV12-4 and TRBJ1-5; D not resolved. The germline V and J ends were trimmed by 1 base and 7 bases, with 11 bases remaining between them. The CDR3 consists of 14 residues.

The J gene is TRBJ2-7, the V gene TRBV15; the match to TRBD1 covers 7 bases. Germline assignment: CDR1 LNHNV and CDR2 YYDKDF (reference sequence). CDR3 length: 16 amino acids. V lost 3 bases, J lost 1 base, and 9 bases stayed unmatched. Here the CDR3 reads CATSRGKGAGSYEQYF. As DNA, the CDR3 is TGTGCCACCAGCAGGGGTAAGGGGGCCGGTTCCTACGAGCAGTACTTC.

V usage is TRBV2 and J usage is TRBJ2-3, with a tentative D call TRBD1 (6 bases). V gave up 6 bases and J gave up 5 bases, with 12 bases separating them. The CDR3 length is 13 residues. Germline V CDR1 and CDR2: SNHLY, FYNNEI. CDR3 in DNA: TGTGCCAGCAGCAGAACAGGGCGAGATACGCAGTATTTT. Translation gives CASSRTGRDTQYF. Together with reference TRBV2 and TRBJ2-3, the CDR3 gives the full variable domain: EPEVTQTPSHQVTQMGQEVILRCVPISNHLYFYWYRQILGQKVEFLVSFYNNEISEKSEIFDDQFSVERPDGSNFTLKIRSTKLEDSAMYFCASSRTGRDTQYFGPGTRLTVL.

V is TRBV30 and J is TRBJ1-2; 10 bases line up with TRBD1. This CDR3 is built from 14 residues. The germline V gene encodes CDR1 GTSNPN and CDR2 SVGIG (reference sequence). The ends lost 1 base at V and 4 bases at J; junction bases unmatched: 3. The CDR3 loop is CAWSGQGAGYGYTF. CDR3 nucleotides: TGTGCCTGGAGTGGACAGGGGGCGGGCTATGGCTACACCTTC.

The genes are TRBV7-2 and TRBJ1-6; a possible D gene is TRBD1 (6 bases). CDR3 length: 15 amino acids. Germline V CDR1 and CDR2: SGHTA, FQGNSA. The V and J ends lost 3 bases and 3 bases respectively, with 9 bases between them. DNA for the CDR3: TGTGCCAGCAGCTTCACAGGGAACTATAATTCACCCCTCCACTTT. Translated: CASSFTGNYNSPLHF.

This sequence joins TRBV6-1 and TRBJ2-1, with 13 bases fitting TRBD2. Germline V CDR1 and CDR2: MNHNS, SASEGT. This CDR3 has 18 amino acids. The J segment lost 4 bases and the V segment lost 4 bases, leaving 10 bases of the junction unmatched. The CDR3, as DNA: TGTGCCAGCAGTGTAGGGACTAGCGGGGCCACTGGGTACAATGAGCAGTTCTTC. This translates into CASSVGTSGATGYNEQFF.

CDR3 coding DNA: TGTGCCAGCAGTGACTCGACAGGGGGTAATGAAAAACTGTTTTTT. Amino acids: CASSDSTGGNEKLFF. The rearrangement joins TRBV6-4 to TRBJ1-4, with TRBD1 matching over 9 bases. The CDR3 has 15 residues. Germline V gene lookup returns CDR1 MRHNA and CDR2 SNTAGT. The V gene end was trimmed by 0 bases and the J gene end by 4 bases; junction bases not matched to a gene: 0.

The chain employs TRBV20-1 and TRBJ2-6, with TRBD1 matching 10 bases. J lost 1 base, V lost 6 bases, and 3 bases had no gene match. CDR1 is DFQATT and CDR2 is SNEGSKA in the germline V gene (reference sequence). This CDR3 is 15 amino acids long. In nucleotides, the CDR3 is TGCAGTGCAAGGACAGGGGGATCTGGGGCCAACGTCCTGACTTTC. The encoded protein is CSARTGGSGANVLTF.

CDR3 nucleotides: TGCGCCAGCAGCTTGACCGGGCAGGTGAAGAACACTGAAGCTTTCTTT. Amino acids: CASSLTGQVKNTEAFF. This sequence joins TRBV5-1 and TRBJ1-1; D unresolved. V lost 1 base, J lost 1 base, and 14 bases lay in between. There are 16 residues in the CDR3. CDR1 and CDR2 (germline): SGHRS, YFSETQ.

The chain joins TRBV18 to TRBJ2-1, with TRBD2 matching 8 bases. Unmatched junction bases numbered 6, after V lost 1 base and J lost 4 bases. The germline V gene encodes CDR1 KGHSH and CDR2 LQKENI. CDR3 length equals 16 residues. The CDR3 DNA reads as TGTGCCAGCTCACCACAGGGGGGGACTAGTTACAATGAGCAGTTCTTC. Translation gives CASSPQGGTSYNEQFF.

This clonotype turned up a few times. The CDR3 loop is CASSFSGGAYQPQHF. The CDR3, as DNA: TGTGCCAGCAGTTTCTCAGGGGGCGCCTATCAGCCCCAGCATTTT. This chain connects TRBV27 to TRBJ1-5; 8 bases fit TRBD1. CDR3 length equals 15 residues. V lost 3 bases to trimming and J lost 5 bases; unmatched junction nucleotides: 6. Germline CDR1 is MNHEY and CDR2 is SMNVEV (reference sequence).

The chain joins TRBV15 to TRBJ1-2, with D possibly being TRBD1 (6 bases). V gave up 1 base and J gave up 0 bases, with 6 bases separating them. This CDR3 comprises 14 residues. Per the germline V gene, CDR1 is LNHNV and CDR2 is YYDKDF (reference sequence). The CDR3 DNA reads as TGTGCCACCAGCAGAGGGACAGCTAACTATGGCTACACCTTC. This gives the protein CATSRGTANYGYTF.

The chain is built from TRBV7-6 and TRBJ2-5, with D possibly being TRBD1 (5 bases). Per the germline V gene, CDR1 is SGHVS and CDR2 is FNYEAQ. Trimming removed 1 base from V and 5 bases from J, with 14 bases in between. The CDR3 runs 15 residues. The DNA for the CDR3 is TGTGCCAGCAGCTTAGTAGGGGCAGGGCGGGAGACCCAGTACTTC. Translation: CASSLVGAGRETQYF.

This rearrangement joins TRBV6-1 to TRBJ1-1, with D unresolved. This CDR3 has 14 residues. Per the germline V gene, CDR1 is MNHNS and CDR2 is SASEGT. Trimming pared 7 bases from V and 2 bases from J, leaving 14 bases between. CDR3 bases: TGTGCCAGCACCGAACCGGGTCTAAACACTGAAGCTTTCTTT. Amino acid sequence: CASTEPGLNTEAFF.

This clonotype turned up a few times. The rearrangement links TRBV27 to TRBJ2-7; D gene unclear. CDR3 length equals 13 residues. In germline, CDR1 is MNHEY, CDR2 SMNVEV (reference sequence). V was trimmed by 3 bases and J by 6 bases, leaving 12 bases between them. DNA of the CDR3: TGTGCCAGCAGTTTGAGCCGATGGGGCGAGCAGTACTTC. Amino acids: CASSLSRWGEQYF.

This rearrangement joins TRBV19 to TRBJ2-1; TRBD2 aligns across 11 bases. Germline CDR1 and CDR2: LNHDA and SQIVND (reference sequence). V lost 3 bases to trimming and J lost 9 bases; unmatched junction nucleotides: 4. The CDR3 runs 14 residues. The DNA of the CDR3 is TGTGCCAGTAGTATCACTAGCGGGGGAAGTGAGCAGTTCTTC. This sequence encodes CASSITSGGSEQFF.

The chain couples TRBV5-1 to TRBJ2-5; TRBD2 agrees at 9 bases. Germline loops: CDR1 SGHRS, CDR2 YFSETQ. V trimming: 4 bases; J trimming: 5 bases; junction bases outside the gene matches: 24. The CDR3 sequence is 20 residues long. CDR3 region: CASSPYPGGSGGPPRETQYF. The DNA for the CDR3 is TGCGCCAGCAGCCCCTACCCAGGGGGGAGCGGGGGGCCGCCTCGGGAGACCCAGTACTTC.

The chain couples TRBV5-1 to TRBJ2-5; D is tentatively TRBD1 or TRBD2 (5 bases each). The V end lost 4 bases, the J end lost 0 bases, and 10 bases lay between the germline ends. The CDR3 is made up of 14 amino acids. Germline CDR1 and CDR2: SGHRS and YFSETQ. In nucleotides, the CDR3 is TGCGCCAGCAGCCCTGGGGGTAACCAAGAGACCCAGTACTTC. It specifies CASSPGGNQETQYF.

The chain recombines TRBV6-5 with TRBJ1-6; D may be TRBD1 (6 bases). Germline CDR1 is MNHEY and CDR2 is SVGAGI. V lost 0 bases and J lost 8, with 14 bases in between. The CDR3 consists of 16 residues. This CDR3 reads CASSYSGRRGDSPLHF. The CDR3 DNA reads as TGTGCCAGCAGTTACTCTGGGCGGAGGGGGGATTCACCCCTCCACTTT.

Only a few counts were recorded for this clonotype. The chain uses TRBV20-1 and TRBJ2-1, with 13 bases that match TRBD2. The J segment lost 2 bases and the V segment lost 5 bases, leaving 15 bases of the junction unmatched. Germline CDR1 and CDR2: DFQATT and SNEGSKA (reference sequence). This CDR3 has 19 amino acids. CDR3 sequence reads: CSAEPGGTSGVLAYNEQFF. The CDR3 DNA reads as TGCAGTGCTGAACCAGGCGGGACTAGCGGGGTCCTAGCCTACAATGAGCAGTTCTTC.

This clonotype occurred a few times. The chain uses TRBV10-3 and TRBJ1-5; perhaps TRBD1 as D (5 bases). V was shortened by 0 bases and J by 5 bases, with 17 bases between the two germline ends. The CDR3 contains 17 residues. Germline V gives CDR1 ENHRY, CDR2 SYGVKD. CDR3 amino acids: CAISESAGRLGDQPQHF. DNA for the CDR3: TGTGCCATCAGTGAGTCGGCAGGGAGGTTGGGGGATCAGCCCCAGCATTTT.

This clonotype was counted a few times. This rearrangement joins TRBV2 to TRBJ2-1, with 12 bases aligning to TRBD2. V was clipped by 4 bases and J by 0 bases; unmatched bases: 13. The CDR3 length is 20 residues. Germline CDR1 reads SNHLY; CDR2 reads FYNNEI. CDR3 sequence reads: CASSGPMTSGGPSSYNEQFF. CDR3 in DNA: TGTGCCAGCAGTGGGCCTATGACTAGCGGGGGCCCTAGCTCCTACAATGAGCAGTTCTTC.

The V call is TRBV19, the J call TRBJ2-5; 9 bases fit TRBD2. CDR1 LNHDA and CDR2 SQIVND come from the germline V gene (reference sequence). The CDR3 loop spans 15 amino acids. J gave up 1 base and V 6 bases, and 6 bases lay outside the gene matches. The CDR3 is CASRSQAGGQETQYF. The CDR3 DNA sequence: TGTGCCAGTAGGAGCCAAGCGGGGGGCCAAGAGACCCAGTACTTC.

This clonotype was seen only a few times. This rearrangement joins TRBV7-9 to TRBJ2-2; weak D call: TRBD2 (5 bases). V shed 2 bases and J shed 0 bases, with 16 bases lying between them. There are 18 residues in the CDR3. Germline V gives CDR1 SEHNR, CDR2 FQNEAQ (reference sequence). The DNA of the CDR3 is TGTGCCAGCAGCTTATTGTCTTTGAGGGATGCGAACACCGGGGAGCTGTTTTTT. This translates into CASSLLSLRDANTGELFF.

The CDR3 nucleotides are TGCAGTGCGCGACTCCTAGAGAATGAGCAGTTCTTC. It is translated as CSARLLENEQFF. This chain connects TRBV20-1 to TRBJ2-1; D not certain. CDR1 is DFQATT, CDR2 SNEGSKA, per germline (reference sequence). This CDR3 has 12 amino acids. V shed 6 bases and J shed 7 bases, with 13 bases lying between them.

The chain uses TRBV19 and TRBJ1-1; no reliable D call. Per germline, CDR1 LNHDA and CDR2 SQIVND (reference sequence). This CDR3 contains 12 residues. Trimming pared 7 bases from V and 4 bases from J, leaving 10 bases between. Here the CDR3 DNA reads TGTGCCAGTACCGACGGCTTCACTGAAGCTTTCTTT. Translation: CASTDGFTEAFF.

This clonotype has a handful of counts. The rearrangement links TRBV19 to TRBJ2-2, with D maybe TRBD2 (6 bases). Trimming left V 10 bases short and J 0 bases short, with 12 bases between. The CDR3 runs 14 residues. The germline V gene encodes CDR1 LNHDA and CDR2 SQIVND (reference sequence). The chain's CDR3 is CATGTRTNTGELFF. CDR3 in DNA: TGTGCCACCGGGACTCGTACGAACACCGGGGAGCTGTTTTTT.